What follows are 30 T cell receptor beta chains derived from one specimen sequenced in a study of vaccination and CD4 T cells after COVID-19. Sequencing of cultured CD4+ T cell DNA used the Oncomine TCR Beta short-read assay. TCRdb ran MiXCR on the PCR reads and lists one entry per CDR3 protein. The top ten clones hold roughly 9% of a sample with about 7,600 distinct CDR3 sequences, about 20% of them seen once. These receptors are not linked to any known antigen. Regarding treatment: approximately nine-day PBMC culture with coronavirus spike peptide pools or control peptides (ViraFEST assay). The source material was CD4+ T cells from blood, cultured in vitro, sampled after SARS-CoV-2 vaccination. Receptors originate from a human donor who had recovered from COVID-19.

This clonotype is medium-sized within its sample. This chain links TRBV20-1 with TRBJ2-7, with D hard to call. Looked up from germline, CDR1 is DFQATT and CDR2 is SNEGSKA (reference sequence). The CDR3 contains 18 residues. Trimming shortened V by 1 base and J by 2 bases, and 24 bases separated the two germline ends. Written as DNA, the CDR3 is TGCAGTGCTAGAGGTACGGCTTTGTGGCGAAATCGGCCCTACGAGCAGTACTTC. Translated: CSARGTALWRNRPYEQYF.

This CDR3 reads CASSSGTGGYNEQFF. CDR3 nucleotide sequence: TGTGCCAGCAGTTCCGGGACAGGGGGCTACAATGAGCAGTTCTTC. V gene TRBV5-5 combines with J gene TRBJ2-1; 11 bases fit TRBD1. There are 15 residues in the CDR3. Germline V gives CDR1 SGHKS, CDR2 YYEKEE (reference sequence). V lost 5 bases and J lost 3; bases outside the gene matches: 4.

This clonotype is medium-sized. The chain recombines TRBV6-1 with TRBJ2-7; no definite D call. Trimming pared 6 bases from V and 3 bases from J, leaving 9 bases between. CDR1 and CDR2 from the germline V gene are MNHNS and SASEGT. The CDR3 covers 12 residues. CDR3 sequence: CASSAALYEQYF. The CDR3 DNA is TGTGCCAGCAGCGCAGCCCTCTACGAGCAGTACTTC.

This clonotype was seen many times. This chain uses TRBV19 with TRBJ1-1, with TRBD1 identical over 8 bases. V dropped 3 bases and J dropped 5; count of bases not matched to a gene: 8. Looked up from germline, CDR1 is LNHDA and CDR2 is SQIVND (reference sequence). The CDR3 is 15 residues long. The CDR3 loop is CASSILYRGRTEAFF. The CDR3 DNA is TGTGCCAGTAGTATTCTGTACAGGGGGAGGACTGAAGCTTTCTTT.

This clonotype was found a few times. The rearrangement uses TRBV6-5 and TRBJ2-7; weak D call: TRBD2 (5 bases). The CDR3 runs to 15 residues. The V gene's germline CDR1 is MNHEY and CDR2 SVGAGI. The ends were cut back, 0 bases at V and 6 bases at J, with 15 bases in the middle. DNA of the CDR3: TGTGCCAGCAGTTACTCCTCGCCGACTACTTCCGAGCAGTACTTC. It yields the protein CASSYSSPTTSEQYF.

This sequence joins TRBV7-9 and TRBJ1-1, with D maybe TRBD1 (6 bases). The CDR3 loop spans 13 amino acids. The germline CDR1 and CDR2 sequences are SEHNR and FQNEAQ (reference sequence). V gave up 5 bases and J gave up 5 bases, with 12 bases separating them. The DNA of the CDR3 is TGTGCCAGCAGCCGGGAGGGGGGGACTGAAGCTTTCTTT. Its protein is CASSREGGTEAFF. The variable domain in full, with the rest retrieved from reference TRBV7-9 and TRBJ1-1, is DTGVSQNPRHKITKRGQNVTFRCDPISEHNRLYWYRQTLGQGPEFLTYFQNEAQLEKSRLLSDRFSAERPKGSFSTLEIQRTEQGDSAMYLCASSREGGTEAFFGQGTRLTVV.

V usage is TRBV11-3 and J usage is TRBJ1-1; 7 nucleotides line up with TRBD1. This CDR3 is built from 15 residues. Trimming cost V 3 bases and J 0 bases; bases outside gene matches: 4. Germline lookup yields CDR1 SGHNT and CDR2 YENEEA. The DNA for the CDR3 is TGTGCCAGCAGCTTCAGACAGGGAGTGAACACTGAAGCTTTCTTT. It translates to CASSFRQGVNTEAFF.

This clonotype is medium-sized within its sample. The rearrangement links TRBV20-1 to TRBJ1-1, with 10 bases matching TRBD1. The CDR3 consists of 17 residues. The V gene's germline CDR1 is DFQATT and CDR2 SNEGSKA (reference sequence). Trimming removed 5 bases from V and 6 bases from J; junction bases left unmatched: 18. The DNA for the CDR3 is TGCAGTGCTCACCGCACCTGGACAGGGGGTTATGTATCTGAAGCTTTCTTT. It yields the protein CSAHRTWTGGYVSEAFF.

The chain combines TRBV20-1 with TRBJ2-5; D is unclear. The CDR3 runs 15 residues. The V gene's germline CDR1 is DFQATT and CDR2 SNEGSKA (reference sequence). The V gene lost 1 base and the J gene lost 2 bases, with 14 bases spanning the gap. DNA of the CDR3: TGCAGTGCTAGAGCACTCGCCCGCGGACAAGAGACCCAGTACTTC. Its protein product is CSARALARGQETQYF.

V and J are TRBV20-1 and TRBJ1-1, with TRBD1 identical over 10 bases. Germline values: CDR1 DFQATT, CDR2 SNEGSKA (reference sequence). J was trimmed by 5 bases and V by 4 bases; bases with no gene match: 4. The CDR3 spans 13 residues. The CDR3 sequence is CSATTGGWTEAFF. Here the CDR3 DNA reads TGCAGTGCTACGACAGGGGGCTGGACTGAAGCTTTCTTT.

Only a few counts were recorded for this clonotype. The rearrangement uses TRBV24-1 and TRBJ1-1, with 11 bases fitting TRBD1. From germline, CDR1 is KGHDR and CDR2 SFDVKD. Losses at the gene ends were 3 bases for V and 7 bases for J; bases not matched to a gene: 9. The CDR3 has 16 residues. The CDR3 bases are TGTGCCACCAGTGATCCCGGGACAGGGGGGCGTTGTGAAGCTTTCTTT. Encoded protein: CATSDPGTGGRCEAFF.

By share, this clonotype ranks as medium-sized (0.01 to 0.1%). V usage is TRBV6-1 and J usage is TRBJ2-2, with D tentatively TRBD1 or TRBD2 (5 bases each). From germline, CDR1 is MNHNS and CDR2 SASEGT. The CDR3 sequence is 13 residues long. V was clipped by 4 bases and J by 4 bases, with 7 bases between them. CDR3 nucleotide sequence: TGTGCCAGCAGTGCGAGGGGCACCGGGGAGCTGTTTTTT. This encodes CASSARGTGELFF.

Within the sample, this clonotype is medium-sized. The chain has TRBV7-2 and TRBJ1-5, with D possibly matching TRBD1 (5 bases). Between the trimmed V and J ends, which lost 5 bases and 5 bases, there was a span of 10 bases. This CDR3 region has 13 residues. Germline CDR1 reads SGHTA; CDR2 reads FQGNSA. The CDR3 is CASSLRGDQPQHF. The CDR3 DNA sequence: TGTGCCAGCAGCCTTCGGGGCGATCAGCCCCAGCATTTT.

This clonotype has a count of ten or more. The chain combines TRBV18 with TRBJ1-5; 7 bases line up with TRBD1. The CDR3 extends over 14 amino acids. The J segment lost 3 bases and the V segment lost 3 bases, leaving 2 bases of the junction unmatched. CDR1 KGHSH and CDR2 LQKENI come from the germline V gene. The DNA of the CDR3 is TGTGCCAGCTCACCGACAGGGATCAATCAGCCCCAGCATTTT. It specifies CASSPTGINQPQHF.

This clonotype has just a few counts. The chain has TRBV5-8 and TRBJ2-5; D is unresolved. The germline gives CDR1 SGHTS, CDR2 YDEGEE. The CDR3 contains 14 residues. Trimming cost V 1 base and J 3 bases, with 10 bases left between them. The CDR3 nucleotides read TGTGCCAGCAGCTTGATGTCTTCCAAAGAGACCCAGTACTTC. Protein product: CASSLMSSKETQYF.

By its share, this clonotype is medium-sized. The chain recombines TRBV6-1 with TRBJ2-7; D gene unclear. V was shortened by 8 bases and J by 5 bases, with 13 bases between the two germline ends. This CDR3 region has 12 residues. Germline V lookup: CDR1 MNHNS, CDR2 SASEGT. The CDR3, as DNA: TGTGCCAGCCGTGCGAGCGAGAACGAGCAGTACTTC. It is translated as CASRASENEQYF.

The CDR3 spells CASSEARDTDTQYF. The DNA for the CDR3 is TGTGCCAGTAGTGAGGCCCGGGACACAGATACGCAGTATTTT. The rearrangement uses TRBV19 and TRBJ2-3; TRBD2 might be the D (5 bases). V lost 5 bases, J lost 2 bases, and 11 bases lay in between. The CDR3 runs 14 residues. CDR1 and CDR2 (germline): LNHDA, SQIVND (reference sequence).

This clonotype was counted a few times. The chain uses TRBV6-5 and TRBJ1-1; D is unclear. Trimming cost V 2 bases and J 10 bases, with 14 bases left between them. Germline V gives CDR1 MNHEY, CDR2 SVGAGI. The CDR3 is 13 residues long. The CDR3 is CASSYLALRGAFF. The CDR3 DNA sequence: TGTGCCAGCAGTTACCTGGCCCTACGGGGAGCTTTCTTT.

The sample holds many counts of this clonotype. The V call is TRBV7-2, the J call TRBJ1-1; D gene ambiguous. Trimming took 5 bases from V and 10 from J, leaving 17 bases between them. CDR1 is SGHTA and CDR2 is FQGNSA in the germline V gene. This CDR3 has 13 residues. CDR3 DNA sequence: TGTGCCAGCAGCCAGACTCGTACGGGTCGAGCTTTCTTT. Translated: CASSQTRTGRAFF.

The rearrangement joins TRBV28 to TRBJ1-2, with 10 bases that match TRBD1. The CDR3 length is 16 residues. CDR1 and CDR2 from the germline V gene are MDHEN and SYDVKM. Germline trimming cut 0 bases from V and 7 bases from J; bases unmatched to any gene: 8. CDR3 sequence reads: CASSLWGTGAYGGYTF. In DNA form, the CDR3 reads TGTGCCAGCAGTTTATGGGGGACAGGGGCATATGGTGGCTACACCTTC.

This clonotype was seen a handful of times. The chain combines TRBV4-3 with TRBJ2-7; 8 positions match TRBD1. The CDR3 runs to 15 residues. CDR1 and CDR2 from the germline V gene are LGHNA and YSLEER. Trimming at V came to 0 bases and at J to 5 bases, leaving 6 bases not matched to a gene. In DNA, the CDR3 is TGCGCCAGCAGCCAAGAGCCGGCAGGGGGCAACGAGCAGTACTTC. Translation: CASSQEPAGGNEQYF.

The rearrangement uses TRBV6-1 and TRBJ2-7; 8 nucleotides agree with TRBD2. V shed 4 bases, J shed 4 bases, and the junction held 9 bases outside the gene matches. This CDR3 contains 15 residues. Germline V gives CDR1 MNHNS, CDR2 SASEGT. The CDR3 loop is CASSAPARGRYEQYF. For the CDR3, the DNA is TGTGCCAGCAGTGCCCCGGCACGCGGGAGGTACGAGCAGTACTTC.

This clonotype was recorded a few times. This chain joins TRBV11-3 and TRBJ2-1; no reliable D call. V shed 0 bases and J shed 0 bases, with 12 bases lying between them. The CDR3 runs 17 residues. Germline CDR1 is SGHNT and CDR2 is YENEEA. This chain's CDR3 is CASSLDHFWSSYNEQFF. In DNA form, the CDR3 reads TGTGCCAGCAGCTTAGATCATTTTTGGAGCTCCTACAATGAGCAGTTCTTC.

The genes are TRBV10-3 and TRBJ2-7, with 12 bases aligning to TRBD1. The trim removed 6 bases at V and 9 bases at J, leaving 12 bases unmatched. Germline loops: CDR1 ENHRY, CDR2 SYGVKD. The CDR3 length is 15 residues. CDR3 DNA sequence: TGTGCCATCAGCGTAAATTCCGGGACAGGGGGCGGGCAGTACTTC. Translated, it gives CAISVNSGTGGGQYF.

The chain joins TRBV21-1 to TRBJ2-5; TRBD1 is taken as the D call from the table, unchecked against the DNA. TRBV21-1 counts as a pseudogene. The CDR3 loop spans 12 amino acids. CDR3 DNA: TGTGCCAGCAGCAACAGGGCGGAGACCCAGTACTTC. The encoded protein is CASSNRAETQYF.

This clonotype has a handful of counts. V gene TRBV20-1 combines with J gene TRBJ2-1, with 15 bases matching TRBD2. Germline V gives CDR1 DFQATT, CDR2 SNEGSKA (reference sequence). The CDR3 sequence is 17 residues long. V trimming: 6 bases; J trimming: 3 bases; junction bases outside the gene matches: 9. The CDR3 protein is CSASKVGLAGGYNEQFF. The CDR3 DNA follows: TGCAGTGCCTCAAAGGTGGGACTAGCGGGGGGCTACAATGAGCAGTTCTTC.

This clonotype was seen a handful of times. This chain's CDR3 is CSAIGGPGTDTQYF. CDR3 coding DNA: TGCAGTGCTATTGGGGGGCCCGGCACAGATACGCAGTATTTT. The chain couples TRBV20-1 to TRBJ2-3; the D call may be TRBD1 or TRBD2 (6 bases each). CDR3 length: 14 residues. Trimming left V 4 bases short and J 1 base short, with 12 bases between. Looked up from germline, CDR1 is DFQATT and CDR2 is SNEGSKA (reference sequence).

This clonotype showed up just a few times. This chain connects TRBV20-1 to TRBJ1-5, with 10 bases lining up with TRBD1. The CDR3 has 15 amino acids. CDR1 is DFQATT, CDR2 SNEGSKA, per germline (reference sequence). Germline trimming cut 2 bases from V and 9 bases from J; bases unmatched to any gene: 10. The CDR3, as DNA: TGCAGTGCTAGAAGAATAGCGACAGGGGGCCTGCCCCAGCATTTT. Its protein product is CSARRIATGGLPQHF.

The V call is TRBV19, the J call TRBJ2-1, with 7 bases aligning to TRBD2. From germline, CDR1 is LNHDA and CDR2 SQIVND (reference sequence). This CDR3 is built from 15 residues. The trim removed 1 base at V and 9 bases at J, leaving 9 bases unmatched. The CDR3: CASSIGRDYLGEQFF. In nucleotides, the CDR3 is TGTGCCAGTAGTATAGGTAGGGACTATTTAGGTGAGCAGTTCTTC.

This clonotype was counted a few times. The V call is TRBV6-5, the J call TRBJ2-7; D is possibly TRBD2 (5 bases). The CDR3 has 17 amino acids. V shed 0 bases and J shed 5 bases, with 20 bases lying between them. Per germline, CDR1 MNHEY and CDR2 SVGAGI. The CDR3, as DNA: TGTGCCAGCAGTTACTCTCCCCCCCGTCTAGCTCTCCACGAGCAGTACTTC. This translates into CASSYSPPRLALHEQYF.